This T cell receptor beta chain was retrieved from a study of cytomegalovirus exposure and HLA in healthy donors. Study results and caveats: The study put 150 or so TCR beta chains on its list as cytomegalovirus-associated.

In the case of this clone: Antigen unknown.

PCR amplification relied on 60 Vbeta primers (plus 13 Jbeta primers). Sequencing was performed with immunoSEQ multiplex PCR; in TCRdb, only in-frame clones are kept and a portion is missing. The sample carries some 250,000 clones, about 80% recorded once. The CDR3 has 14 amino acids. The clonotype comes from a woman aged 40 to 50 in good health and CMV-seropositive. The sequenced sample was PBMCs. This chain connects TRBV21-1 to TRBJ2-7; the table's D call, TRBD1, has no DNA check behind it. TRBV21-1 is an annotated pseudogene. DNA for the CDR3: TGTGCCAGCAGCAGGGACAGGGTAAGAGACGAGCAGTACTTC. This gives the protein CASSRDRVRDEQYF.